This is a list of T cell receptor beta chains from one sample in a study of shared clonotypes between healthy human individuals. Assay used: immunoSEQ multiplex PCR; TCRdb lists only in-frame clones, some missing. The sample lists approximately 2,300,000 clones, 85% to 95% occurring once. The sample consisted of naive CD4+ T cells from PBMCs. Receptor source: a man between 18 and 35 years old in good health. Some clones in this sample may be carry-over from other donors' samples. The CDR3 runs from the conserved cysteine through the conserved F or W. A D gene is named only where the DNA matches it firmly. Clone size is stated in some rows and not others, as once, few, many or a class when expanded.

J gene: TRBJ2-2
D gene: NA
V gene: TRBV7-2
clone size: NA
CDR3 DNA: TGTGCCAGCAGCTTAAGGTGGGAGAGCCTCGGGGAGCTGTTTTTT
CDR3 protein: CASSLRWESLGELFF

J gene: TRBJ2-6
D gene: NA
V gene: TRBV4-3
clone size: once
CDR3 DNA: TGCGCCAGCAGTAACGGGCCTAGGGGGGCCAACGTCCTGACTTTC
CDR3 protein: CASSNGPRGANVLTF

J gene: TRBJ2-1
D gene: NA
V gene: TRBV6-1
clone size: NA
CDR3 DNA: TGTGCCAGCAGTGAACTACAGGGCTCCTACAATGAGCAGTTCTTC
CDR3 protein: CASSELQGSYNEQFF

J gene: TRBJ2-7
D gene: NA
V gene: TRBV7-8
clone size: NA
CDR3 DNA: TGTGCCAGCAGCGTACAGGGTCGGGGGTACGAGCAGTACTTC
CDR3 protein: CASSVQGRGYEQYF

J gene: TRBJ2-7
D gene: NA
V gene: TRBV6-5
clone size: NA
CDR3 DNA: TGTGCCAGCGGGTCAGGGGCCCTATCCTACGAGCAGTACTTC
CDR3 protein: CASGSGALSYEQYF

J gene: TRBJ2-3
D gene: TRBD2
V gene: TRBV18
clone size: NA
CDR3 DNA: TGTGCCAGCTCACCACCGGGTTTTGTTGGGACGGGAGGCCTCCTACGCACAGATACGCAGTATTTT
CDR3 protein: CASSPPGFVGTGGLLRTDTQYF

J gene: TRBJ1-1
D gene: TRBD1
V gene: TRBV2
clone size: NA
CDR3 DNA: TGTGCCAGCAGTGATAGGGGGCCTGAAGCTTTCTTT
CDR3 protein: CASSDRGPEAFF

J gene: TRBJ2-7
D gene: NA
V gene: TRBV28
clone size: NA
CDR3 DNA: TGTGCCAGCAGTGCCTTGGGTGCGGACTTCTACGAGCAGTACTTC
CDR3 protein: CASSALGADFYEQYF

J gene: TRBJ1-2
D gene: NA
V gene: TRBV10-3
clone size: few
CDR3 DNA: TGTGCCATCAGTCCAGTCGGTCCAGCGGGCTATGGCTACACCTTC
CDR3 protein: CAISPVGPAGYGYTF

J gene: TRBJ2-5
D gene: NA
V gene: TRBV28
clone size: NA
CDR3 DNA: TGTGCCAGCAGCCCTGGGACAACAGAGCAGTACTTC
CDR3 protein: CASSPGTTEQYF

J gene: TRBJ1-1
D gene: NA
V gene: TRBV29-1
clone size: few
CDR3 DNA: TGCAGCGTTGTTAGGAACACTGAAGCTTTCTTT
CDR3 protein: CSVVRNTEAFF

J gene: TRBJ2-7
D gene: TRBD1
V gene: TRBV2
clone size: NA
CDR3 DNA: TGTGCCAGCAGTGACCAGGGCAGGGGGCGACCCTACGAGCAGTACTTC
CDR3 protein: CASSDQGRGRPYEQYF

J gene: TRBJ2-7
D gene: NA
V gene: TRBV2
clone size: NA
CDR3 DNA: TGTGCCAGCGGGCAGGAGTCCGAGCAGTACTTC
CDR3 protein: CASGQESEQYF

J gene: TRBJ2-7
D gene: TRBD2
V gene: TRBV27
clone size: NA
CDR3 DNA: TGTGCCAGCAGGACTAGCGGGAACTGGGAGCAGTACTTC
CDR3 protein: CASRTSGNWEQYF

J gene: TRBJ1-2
D gene: NA
V gene: TRBV20-1
clone size: NA
CDR3 DNA: TGCAGTGCGAAGGGGGGGGGAGGCTACACCTTC
CDR3 protein: CSAKGGGGYTF

J gene: TRBJ2-7
D gene: NA
V gene: TRBV7-3
clone size: once
CDR3 DNA: TGTGCCAGCAGCTTAAAGGGTACGGGCGAGCAGTACTTC
CDR3 protein: CASSLKGTGEQYF

J gene: TRBJ1-2
D gene: NA
V gene: TRBV6-1
clone size: NA
CDR3 DNA: TGTGCCAGCCCGACCTTCGGCTACACCTTC
CDR3 protein: CASPTFGYTF

J gene: TRBJ2-1
D gene: TRBD1
V gene: TRBV18
clone size: NA
CDR3 DNA: TGTGCCAGCTCATCCGGACAGGGGGCCTATGAGCAGTTCTTC
CDR3 protein: CASSSGQGAYEQFF

J gene: TRBJ1-2
D gene: NA
V gene: TRBV28
clone size: NA
CDR3 DNA: TGTGCCAGCAGTGCCGGGACTCTTTTACCACCGGTTTTC
CDR3 protein: CASSAGTLLPPVF

J gene: TRBJ2-7
D gene: NA
V gene: TRBV6-5
clone size: NA
CDR3 DNA: TGTGCCAGCAGTGCAGACTCGAAAGGATACGAGCAGTACTTC
CDR3 protein: CASSADSKGYEQYF

J gene: TRBJ2-1
D gene: NA
V gene: TRBV6-5
clone size: NA
CDR3 DNA: TGTGCCAGCAGGCCAAACTACAATGAGCAGTTCTTC
CDR3 protein: CASRPNYNEQFF

J gene: TRBJ1-2
D gene: NA
V gene: TRBV27
clone size: NA
CDR3 DNA: TGTGCCAGCAGTTTGGGGATGGGGTTAGGCTATGGCTACACCTTC
CDR3 protein: CASSLGMGLGYGYTF

J gene: TRBJ2-3
D gene: TRBD2
V gene: TRBV6-5
clone size: once
CDR3 DNA: TGTGCCAGCAGTTTCAATTTAGCGGGCAGCACAGATACGCAGTATTTT
CDR3 protein: CASSFNLAGSTDTQYF